This T cell receptor (beta chain) was documented in a study of post-analysis software for immune sequencing data. Overall study: Recorded disease courses covered relapsing-remitting, secondary progressive and progressive-relapsing multiple sclerosis. Some patients had no subtype annotation.

The V gene's germline CDR1 is SGHTA and CDR2 FQGNSA. CDR3 length: 14 residues. Between the trimmed V and J ends, which lost 2 bases and 2 bases, there was a span of 8 bases. This clonotype was seen repeatedly, ten times or more. Its antigen is undetermined. Tagging with unique molecular identifiers was a feature of the TCR beta cDNA libraries. TCRdb fed the PCR reads into MiXCR, producing one record per CDR3 protein. The table lists approximately 350,000 distinct CDR3 sequences, around 33% of them singletons. Whole-study results and caveats: There was significantly lower normalized Chao1 diversity in multiple sclerosis patients than in controls. The authors found that F measure strongly co-clustered same-batch samples. TRBV segments more frequent in patients than in controls numbered about 5 and included TRBV5-6, TRBV5-1 and TRBV20-1.

The sample comprised blood. The genes are TRBV7-2 and TRBJ2-3; D not certain. This sequence was found in a girl aged 5-17 years with multiple sclerosis. CDR3 sequence (DNA): TGTGCCAGCAGCTTAACCGGTACCACAGATACGCAGTATTTT. It translates to CASSLTGTTDTQYF.